This TCR beta chain was obtained from a study of OX40 agonist ivuxolimab in advanced cancers. The wider study: The mean age was 60 years, ranging from 23 to 79, with approximately 83% of participants male. Broader study findings: Determination of antigen specificity was not performed for the expanded peripheral T cells. In CD8+ T cells, expanded clones were on average more numerous than in CD4+.

Clones were sequenced by immunoSEQ multiplex PCR, and TCRdb holds only the in-frame ones, with some missing. The sample lists about 34,000 clones; less than 85% were seen once. This clone was found a few times. Its antigen remains unidentified. Germline V CDR1 and CDR2: SNHLY, FYNNEI. The V gene lost 2 bases and the J gene lost 3 bases, with 10 bases spanning the gap. This CDR3 comprises 14 residues. The chain has TRBV2 and TRBJ1-1; D is possibly TRBD1 (5 bases). This TCR was recovered from an adult with an advanced solid tumor such as melanoma, head and neck, liver or kidney cancer. This specimen was CD4+ or CD8+ T cells sorted from blood, taken in a trial of the OX40 agonist ivuxolimab. Written as DNA, the CDR3 is TGTGCCAGCAGTGAAACAGCAGGGTACACTGAAGCTTTCTTT. Encoded protein: CASSETAGYTEAFF. Full variable domain (remainder filled in from reference TRBV2 and TRBJ1-1): EPEVTQTPSHQVTQMGQEVILRCVPISNHLYFYWYRQILGQKVEFLVSFYNNEISEKSEIFDDQFSVERPDGSNFTLKIRSTKLEDSAMYFCASSETAGYTEAFFGQGTRLTVV.